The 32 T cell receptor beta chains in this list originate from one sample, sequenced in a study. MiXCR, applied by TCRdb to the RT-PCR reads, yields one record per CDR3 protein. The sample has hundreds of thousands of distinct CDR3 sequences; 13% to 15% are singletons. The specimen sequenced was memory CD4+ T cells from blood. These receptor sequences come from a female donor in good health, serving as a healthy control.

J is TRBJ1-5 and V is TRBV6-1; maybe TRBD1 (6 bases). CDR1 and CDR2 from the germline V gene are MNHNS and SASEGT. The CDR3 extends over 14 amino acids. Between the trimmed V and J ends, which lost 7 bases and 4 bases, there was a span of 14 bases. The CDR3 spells CASTSGAKNQPQHF. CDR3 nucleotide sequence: TGTGCCAGCACCTCAGGGGCGAAAAATCAGCCCCAGCATTTT.

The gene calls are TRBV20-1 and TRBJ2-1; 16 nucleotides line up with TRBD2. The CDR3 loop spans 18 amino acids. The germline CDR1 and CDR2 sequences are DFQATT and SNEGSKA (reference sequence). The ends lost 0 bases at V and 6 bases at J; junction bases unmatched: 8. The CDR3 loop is CSARDPWGTSGRANEQFF. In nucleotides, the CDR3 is TGCAGTGCTAGAGACCCTTGGGGGACTAGCGGGAGGGCCAATGAGCAGTTCTTC.

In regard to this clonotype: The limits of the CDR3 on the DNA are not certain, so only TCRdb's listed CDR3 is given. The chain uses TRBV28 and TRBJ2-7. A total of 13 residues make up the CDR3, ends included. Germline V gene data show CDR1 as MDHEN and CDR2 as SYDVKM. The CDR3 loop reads CASILVGSGEQYF.

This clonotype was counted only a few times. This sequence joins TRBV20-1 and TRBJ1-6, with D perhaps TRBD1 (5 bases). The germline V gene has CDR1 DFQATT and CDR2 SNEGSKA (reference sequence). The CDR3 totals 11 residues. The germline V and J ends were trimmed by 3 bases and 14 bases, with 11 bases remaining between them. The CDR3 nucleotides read TGCAGTGCTAGGGAGGAGGGGACCCTCCACTTT. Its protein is CSAREEGTLHF.

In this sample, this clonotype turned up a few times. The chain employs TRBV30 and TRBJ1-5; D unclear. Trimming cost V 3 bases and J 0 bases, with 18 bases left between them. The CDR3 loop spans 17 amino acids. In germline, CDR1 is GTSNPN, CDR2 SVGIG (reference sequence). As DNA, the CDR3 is TGTGCCTGGAGCAGAGGTGACGCCACATATAGCAATCAGCCCCAGCATTTT. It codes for CAWSRGDATYSNQPQHF.

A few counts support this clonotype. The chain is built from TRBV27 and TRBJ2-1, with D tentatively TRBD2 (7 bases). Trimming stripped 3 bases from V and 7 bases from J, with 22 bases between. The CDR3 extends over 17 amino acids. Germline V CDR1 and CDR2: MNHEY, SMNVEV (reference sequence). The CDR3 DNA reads TGTGCCAGCAGTTTTATCCTCATCTCGGGGGGCGGAAATGAGCAGTTCTTC. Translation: CASSFILISGGGNEQFF.

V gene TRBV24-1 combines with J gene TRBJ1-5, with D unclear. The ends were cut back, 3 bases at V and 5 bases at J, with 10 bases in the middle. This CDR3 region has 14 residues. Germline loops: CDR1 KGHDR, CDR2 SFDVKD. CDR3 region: CATSDSWVHQPQHF. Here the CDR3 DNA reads TGTGCCACCAGTGATAGTTGGGTCCATCAGCCCCAGCATTTT.

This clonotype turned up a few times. DNA of the CDR3: TGCAGTGCTTCTCCTCCTCGGACAGGGGTCGAAGCTTTCTTT. Translated, it gives CSASPPRTGVEAFF. The chain combines TRBV20-1 with TRBJ1-1; 9 bases agree with TRBD1. The germline gives CDR1 DFQATT, CDR2 SNEGSKA (reference sequence). J was trimmed by 8 bases and V by 5 bases; bases with no gene match: 12. The CDR3 sequence is 14 residues long.

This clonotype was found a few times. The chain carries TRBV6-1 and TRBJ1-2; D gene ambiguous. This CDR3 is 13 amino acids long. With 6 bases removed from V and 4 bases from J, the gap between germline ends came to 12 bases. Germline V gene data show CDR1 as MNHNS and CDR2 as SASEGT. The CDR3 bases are TGTGCCAGCAGCTTAACACCTGTCTATGGCTACACCTTC. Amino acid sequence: CASSLTPVYGYTF.

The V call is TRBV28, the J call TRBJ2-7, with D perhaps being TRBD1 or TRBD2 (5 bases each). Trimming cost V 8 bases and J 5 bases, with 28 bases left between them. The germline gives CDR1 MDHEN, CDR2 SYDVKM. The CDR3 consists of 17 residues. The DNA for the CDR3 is TGTGCCAGCGTCCCCCAGCCTACAGCCCGGGGCCCTCACGAGCAGTACTTC. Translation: CASVPQPTARGPHEQYF. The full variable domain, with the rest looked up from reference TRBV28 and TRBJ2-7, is DVKVTQSSRYLVKRTGEKVFLECVQDMDHENMFWYRQDPGLGLRLIYFSYDVKMKEKGDIPEGYSVSREKKERFSLILESASTNQTSMYLCASVPQPTARGPHEQYFGPGTRLTVT.

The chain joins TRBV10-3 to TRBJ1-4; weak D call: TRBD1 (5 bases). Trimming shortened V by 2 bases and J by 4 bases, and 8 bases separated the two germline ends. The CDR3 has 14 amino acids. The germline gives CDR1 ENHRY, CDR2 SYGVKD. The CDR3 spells CAISEQGGNEKLFF. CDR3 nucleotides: TGTGCCATCAGTGAGCAGGGCGGTAATGAAAAACTGTTTTTT.

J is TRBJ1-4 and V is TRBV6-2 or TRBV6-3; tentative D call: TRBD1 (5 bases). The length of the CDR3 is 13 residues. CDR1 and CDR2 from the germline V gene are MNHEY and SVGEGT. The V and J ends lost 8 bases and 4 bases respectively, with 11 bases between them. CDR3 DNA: TGTGCCAGCGCGGGACTCCTTAATGAAAAACTGTTTTTT. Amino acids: CASAGLLNEKLFF.

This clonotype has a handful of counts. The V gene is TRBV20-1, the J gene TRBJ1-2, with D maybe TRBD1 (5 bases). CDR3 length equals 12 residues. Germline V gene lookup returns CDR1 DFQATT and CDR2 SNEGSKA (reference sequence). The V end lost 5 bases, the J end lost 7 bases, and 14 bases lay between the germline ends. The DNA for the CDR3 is TGCAGTGCTGATCGGGGGTACATTGGCTACACCTTC. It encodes CSADRGYIGYTF.

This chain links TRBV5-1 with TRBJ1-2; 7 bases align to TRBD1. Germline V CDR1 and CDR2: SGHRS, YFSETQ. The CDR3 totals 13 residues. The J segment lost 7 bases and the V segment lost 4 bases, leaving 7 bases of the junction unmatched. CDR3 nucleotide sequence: TGCGCCAGCAGCACCCCAGGGGGAGCTGGCTACACCTTC. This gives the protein CASSTPGGAGYTF.

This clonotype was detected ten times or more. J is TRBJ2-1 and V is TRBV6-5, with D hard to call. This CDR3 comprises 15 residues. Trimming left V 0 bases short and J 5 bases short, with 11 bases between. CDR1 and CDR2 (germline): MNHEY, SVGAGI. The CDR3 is CASSYSQLPHNEQFF. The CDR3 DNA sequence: TGTGCCAGCAGTTACTCCCAGCTACCCCACAATGAGCAGTTCTTC.

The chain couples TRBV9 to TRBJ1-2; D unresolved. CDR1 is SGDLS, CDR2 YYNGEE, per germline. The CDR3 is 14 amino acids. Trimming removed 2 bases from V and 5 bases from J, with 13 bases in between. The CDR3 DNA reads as TGTGCCAGCAGCGTCGGTTTGGCCATGTATGGCTACACCTTC. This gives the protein CASSVGLAMYGYTF.

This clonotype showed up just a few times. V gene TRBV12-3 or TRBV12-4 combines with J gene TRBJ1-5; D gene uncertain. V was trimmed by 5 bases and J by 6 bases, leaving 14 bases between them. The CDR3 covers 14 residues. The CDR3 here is CASSTRNSGQPQHF. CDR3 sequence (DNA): TGTGCCAGCAGTACCCGGAACAGTGGTCAGCCCCAGCATTTT.

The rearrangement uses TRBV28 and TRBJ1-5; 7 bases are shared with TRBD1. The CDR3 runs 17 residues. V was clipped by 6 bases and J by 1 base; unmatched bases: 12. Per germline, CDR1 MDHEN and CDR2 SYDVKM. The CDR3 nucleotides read TGTGCCAGCAGCCAACGACAGGGTAGTGGGAGCAATCAGCCCCAGCATTTT. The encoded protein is CASSQRQGSGSNQPQHF.

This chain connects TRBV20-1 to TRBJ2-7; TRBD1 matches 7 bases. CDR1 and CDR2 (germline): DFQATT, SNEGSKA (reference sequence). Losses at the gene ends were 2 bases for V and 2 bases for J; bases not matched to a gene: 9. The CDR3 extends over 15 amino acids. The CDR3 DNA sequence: TGCAGTGCTAGAAACCAAGACAGGGTGGCCTACGAGCAGTACTTC. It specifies CSARNQDRVAYEQYF.

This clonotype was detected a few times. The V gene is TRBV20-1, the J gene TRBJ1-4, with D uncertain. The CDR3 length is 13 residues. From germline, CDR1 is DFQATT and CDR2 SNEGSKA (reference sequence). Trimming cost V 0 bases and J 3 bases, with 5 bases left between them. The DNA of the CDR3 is TGCAGTGCTAGAGATTCAGCTAATGAAAAACTGTTTTTT. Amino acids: CSARDSANEKLFF.

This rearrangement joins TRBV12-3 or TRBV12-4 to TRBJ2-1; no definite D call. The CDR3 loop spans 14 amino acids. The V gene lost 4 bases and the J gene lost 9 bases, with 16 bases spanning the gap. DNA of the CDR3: TGTGCCAGCAGTTACCTTTCTAGGGCTGGTGAGCAGTTCTTC. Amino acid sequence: CASSYLSRAGEQFF.

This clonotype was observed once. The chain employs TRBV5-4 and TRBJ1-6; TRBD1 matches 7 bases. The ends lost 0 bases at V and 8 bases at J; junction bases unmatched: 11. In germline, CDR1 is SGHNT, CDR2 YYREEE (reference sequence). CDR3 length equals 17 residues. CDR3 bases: TGTGCCAGCAGCTTGGAGAGGGGGCGCGGGGGCGATTCACCCCTCCACTTT. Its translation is CASSLERGRGGDSPLHF. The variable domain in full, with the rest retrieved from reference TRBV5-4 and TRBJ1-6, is ETGVTQSPTHLIKTRGQQVTLRCSSQSGHNTVSWYQQALGQGPQFIFQYYREEENGRGNFPPRFSGLQFPNYSSELNVNALELDDSALYLCASSLERGRGGDSPLHFGNGTRLTVT.

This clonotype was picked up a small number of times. CDR3 residues: CAISVLQGSHEQYF. CDR3 DNA sequence: TGTGCCATCAGTGTTTTACAGGGGAGCCACGAGCAGTACTTC. The genes are TRBV10-3 and TRBJ2-7, with TRBD1 identical over 7 bases. Germline CDR1 reads ENHRY; CDR2 reads SYGVKD. With 4 bases clipped from V and 5 bases from J, the junction kept 8 bases outside the gene matches. There are 14 residues in the CDR3.

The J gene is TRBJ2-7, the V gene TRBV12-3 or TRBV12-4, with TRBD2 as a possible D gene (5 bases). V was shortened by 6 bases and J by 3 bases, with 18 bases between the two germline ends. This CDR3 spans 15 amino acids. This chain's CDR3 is CASSQSQTNNYEQYF. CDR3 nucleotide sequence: TGTGCCAGCAGCCAGAGTCAGACTAACAACTACGAGCAGTACTTC.

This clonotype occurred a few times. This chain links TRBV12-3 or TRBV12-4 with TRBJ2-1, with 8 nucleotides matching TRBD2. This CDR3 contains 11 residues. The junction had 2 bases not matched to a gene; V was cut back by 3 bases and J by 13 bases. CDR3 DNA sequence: TGTGCCAGCAGTTTCCGGGGGGGCCAGTTCTTC. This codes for CASSFRGGQFF.

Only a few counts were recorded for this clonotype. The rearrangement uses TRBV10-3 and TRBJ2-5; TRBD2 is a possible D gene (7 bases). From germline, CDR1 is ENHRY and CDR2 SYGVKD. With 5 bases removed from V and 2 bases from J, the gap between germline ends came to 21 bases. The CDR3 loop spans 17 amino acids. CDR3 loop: CAISPWRVGGVQETQYF. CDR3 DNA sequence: TGTGCCATCAGTCCCTGGAGGGTAGGGGGGGTACAAGAGACCCAGTACTTC.

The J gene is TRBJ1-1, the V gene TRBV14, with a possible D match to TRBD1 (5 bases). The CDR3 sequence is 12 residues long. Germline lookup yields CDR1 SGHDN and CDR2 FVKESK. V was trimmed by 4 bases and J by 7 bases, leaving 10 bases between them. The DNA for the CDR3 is TGTGCCAGCAGCCCACTGGGGGGTGAAGCTTTCTTT. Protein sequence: CASSPLGGEAFF.

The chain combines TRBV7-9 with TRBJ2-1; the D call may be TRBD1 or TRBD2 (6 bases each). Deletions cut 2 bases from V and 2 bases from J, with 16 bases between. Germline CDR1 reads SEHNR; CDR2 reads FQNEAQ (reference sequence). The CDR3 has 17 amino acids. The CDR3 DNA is TGTGCCAGCAGCTTAAGGGCCCGGGGGCGTCCCTACAATGAGCAGTTCTTC. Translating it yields CASSLRARGRPYNEQFF.

The CDR3 DNA sequence: TGTGCCAGCAGTGAACGGACTAGCGCCAACAATGAGCAGTTCTTC. The encoded protein is CASSERTSANNEQFF. V is TRBV2 and J is TRBJ2-1, with TRBD2 matching over 9 bases. This CDR3 is 15 amino acids long. The V segment lost 2 bases and the J segment 5 bases; nucleotides outside the gene matches: 4. Germline CDR1 is SNHLY and CDR2 is FYNNEI.

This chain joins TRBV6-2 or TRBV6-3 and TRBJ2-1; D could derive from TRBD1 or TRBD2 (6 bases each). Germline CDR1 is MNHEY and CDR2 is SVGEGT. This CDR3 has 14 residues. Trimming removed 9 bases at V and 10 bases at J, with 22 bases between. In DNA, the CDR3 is TGTGCCAGTCGGGGGCCCTGGAGTCCCCAGGAGCAGTTCTTC. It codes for CASRGPWSPQEQFF.

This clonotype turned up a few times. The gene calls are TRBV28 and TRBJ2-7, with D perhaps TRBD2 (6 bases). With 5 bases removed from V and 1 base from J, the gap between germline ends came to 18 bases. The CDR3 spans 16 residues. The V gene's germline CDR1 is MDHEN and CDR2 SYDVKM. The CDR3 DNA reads TGTGCCAGCAGTGAACCCGGGACTCACACTTCCTACGAGCAGTACTTC. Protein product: CASSEPGTHTSYEQYF.

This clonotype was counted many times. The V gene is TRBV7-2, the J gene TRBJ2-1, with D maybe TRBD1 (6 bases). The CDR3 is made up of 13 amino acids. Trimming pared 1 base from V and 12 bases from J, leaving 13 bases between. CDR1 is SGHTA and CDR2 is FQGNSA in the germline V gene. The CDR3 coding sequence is TGTGCCAGCAGCTTAGACAGGGTTACGGTGCAGTTCTTC. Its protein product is CASSLDRVTVQFF.